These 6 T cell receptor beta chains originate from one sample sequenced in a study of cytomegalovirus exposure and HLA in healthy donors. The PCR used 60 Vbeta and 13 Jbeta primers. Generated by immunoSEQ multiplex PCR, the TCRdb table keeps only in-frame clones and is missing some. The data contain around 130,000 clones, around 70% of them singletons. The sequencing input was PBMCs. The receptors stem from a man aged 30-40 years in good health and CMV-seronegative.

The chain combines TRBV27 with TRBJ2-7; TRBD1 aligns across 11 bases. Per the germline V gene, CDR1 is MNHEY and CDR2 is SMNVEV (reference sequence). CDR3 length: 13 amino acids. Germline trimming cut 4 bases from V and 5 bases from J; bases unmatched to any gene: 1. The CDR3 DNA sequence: TGTGCCAGCAGTTGGACAGGGGGCCACGAGCAGTACTTC. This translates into CASSWTGGHEQYF.

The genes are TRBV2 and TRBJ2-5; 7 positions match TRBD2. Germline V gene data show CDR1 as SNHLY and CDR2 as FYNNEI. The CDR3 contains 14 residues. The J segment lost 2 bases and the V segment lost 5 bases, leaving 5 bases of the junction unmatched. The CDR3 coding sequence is TGTGCCAGCAGTCGAAGCGGGGTACAAGAGACCCAGTACTTC. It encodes CASSRSGVQETQYF.

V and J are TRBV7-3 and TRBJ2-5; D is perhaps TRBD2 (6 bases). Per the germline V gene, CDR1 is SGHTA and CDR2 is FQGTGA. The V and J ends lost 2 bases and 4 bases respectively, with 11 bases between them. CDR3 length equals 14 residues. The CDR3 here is CASSLGLGGETQYF. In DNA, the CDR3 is TGTGCCAGCAGCTTAGGATTGGGAGGAGAGACCCAGTACTTC.

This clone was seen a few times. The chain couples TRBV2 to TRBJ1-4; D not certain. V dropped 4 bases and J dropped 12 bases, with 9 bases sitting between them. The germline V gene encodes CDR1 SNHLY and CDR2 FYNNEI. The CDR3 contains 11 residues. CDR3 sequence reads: CASSAALELFF. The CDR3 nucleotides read TGTGCCAGCAGTGCCGCACTAGAACTGTTTTTT.

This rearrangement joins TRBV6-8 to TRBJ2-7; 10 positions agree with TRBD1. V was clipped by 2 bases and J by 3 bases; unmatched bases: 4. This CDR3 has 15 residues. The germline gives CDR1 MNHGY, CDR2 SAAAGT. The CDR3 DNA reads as TGTGCCAGCAGTTACGTCTGGACAGGGGGCTACGAGCAGTACTTC. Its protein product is CASSYVWTGGYEQYF.

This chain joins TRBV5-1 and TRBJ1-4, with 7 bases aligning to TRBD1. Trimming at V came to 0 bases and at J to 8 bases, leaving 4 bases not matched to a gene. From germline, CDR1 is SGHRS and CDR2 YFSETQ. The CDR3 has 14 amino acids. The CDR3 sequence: CASSLGDSQEKLFF. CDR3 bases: TGCGCCAGCAGCTTGGGGGACAGCCAGGAAAAACTGTTTTTT.